These 14 T cell receptor beta chains came from one sample sequenced in a study of shared clonotypes between healthy human individuals (dated by TCRdb to 2020 to 2021). Libraries came from the immunoSEQ multiplex PCR assay. In TCRdb, the immuneACCESS table is reduced to in-frame sequences with V and J assigned. These tables do not hold every clone; where another copy was compared, an unresolved V gene accounts for under half, and the others remain unexplained. This sample gives a few million clones in total; 85% to 95% of them show up just once. The top ten hold approximately 0.41% of the sample. The sequenced sample was naive CD4+ T cells from PBMCs. In the paper's terms, the cell subset or site label means: CD45RA+ positively selected. The origin of the receptors is a man aged 18 to 30 in good health. Some clones in this sample may be carry-over from other donors' samples.

The chain combines TRBV5-5 with TRBJ2-2, with D possibly being TRBD2 (6 bases). CDR1 and CDR2 from the germline V gene are SGHKS and YYEKEE (reference sequence). Deletions cut 4 bases from V and 0 bases from J, with 10 bases between. This CDR3 region has 15 residues. The DNA for the CDR3 is TGTGCCAGCAGCGTGGGACTCACGAACACCGGGGAGCTGTTTTTT. It encodes CASSVGLTNTGELFF.

This chain connects TRBV28 to TRBJ1-5; 7 nucleotides match TRBD1. The germline V gene encodes CDR1 MDHEN and CDR2 SYDVKM. With V trimmed by 3 bases and J by 4 bases, 21 bases remained unmatched. The CDR3 extends over 20 amino acids. CDR3 DNA: TGTGCCAGCAGTTTCCCCGGCTACCGGGACAGCAGGGGAGGGAATCAGCCCCAGCATTTT. Translating it yields CASSFPGYRDSRGGNQPQHF.

The chain uses TRBV28 and TRBJ2-3, with 8 positions matching TRBD1. This CDR3 is built from 15 residues. Germline V lookup: CDR1 MDHEN, CDR2 SYDVKM. After removal of 2 bases from V and 2 bases from J, the junction contained 3 bases not matched to a gene. This CDR3 reads CASSLRDRFTDTQYF. The CDR3 DNA reads TGTGCCAGCAGTTTAAGGGACAGGTTCACAGATACGCAGTATTTT.

The chain couples TRBV11-1 to TRBJ2-7; D is unclear. The CDR3 totals 12 residues. V shed 5 bases and J shed 6 bases, with 11 bases lying between them. Germline CDR1 and CDR2: SGHAT and FQDESV (reference sequence). CDR3 sequence: CASSVLGSEQYF. The CDR3 DNA reads as TGTGCCAGCAGCGTCCTCGGATCCGAGCAGTACTTC.

The chain carries TRBV7-9 and TRBJ2-5; D may be TRBD1 (5 bases). The DNA end lines up better with TRBJ2-7; the J call may be wrong. Germline loops: CDR1 SEHNR, CDR2 FQNEAQ (reference sequence). The CDR3 is made up of 15 amino acids. CDR3 sequence (DNA): TGTGCCAGCAGCCGGACGGGCAGGGCCTCCTACGAGCAGTACTTC. Protein: CASSRTGRASYEQYF.

V gene TRBV5-3 combines with J gene TRBJ2-3, with 11 bases matching TRBD2. TRBV5-3 is classed as an ORF, of uncertain function. Losses at the gene ends were 3 bases for V and 0 bases for J; bases not matched to a gene: 3. This CDR3 has 16 amino acids. The CDR3: CARSWGLAESTDTQYF. In DNA form, the CDR3 reads TGTGCCAGAAGCTGGGGACTAGCGGAAAGCACAGATACGCAGTATTTT.

The chain joins TRBV28 to TRBJ1-5, with 7 bases matching TRBD1. CDR1 is MDHEN, CDR2 SYDVKM, per germline. The CDR3 loop spans 12 amino acids. Unmatched junction bases numbered 5, after V lost 10 bases and J lost 5 bases. CDR3 protein: CAISGQYQPQHF. CDR3 DNA sequence: TGTGCCATCTCGGGACAGTATCAGCCCCAGCATTTT.

This chain connects TRBV14 to TRBJ2-7; TRBD1 matches 7 bases. The ends lost 1 base at V and 7 bases at J; junction bases unmatched: 4. CDR1 is SGHDN, CDR2 FVKESK, per germline. This CDR3 contains 13 residues. The CDR3 nucleotides are TGTGCCAGCAGCCAAGTAAACAGGGGAGAGCAGTACTTC. This encodes CASSQVNRGEQYF.

This sequence joins TRBV11-2 and TRBJ2-2; 9 bases agree with TRBD1. This CDR3 has 16 residues. Germline V gene sequence: CDR1 SGHAT, CDR2 FQNNGV. Trimming removed 3 bases from V and 3 bases from J; junction bases left unmatched: 5. CDR3 sequence: CASSFRRTGDTGELFF. The CDR3 bases are TGTGCCAGCAGCTTCCGAAGGACAGGGGACACCGGGGAGCTGTTTTTT.

V gene TRBV28 combines with J gene TRBJ2-7; D call uncertain. CDR3 size: 13 residues. From germline, CDR1 is MDHEN and CDR2 SYDVKM. Trimming left V 6 bases short and J 2 bases short, with 11 bases between. The CDR3: CASRTAPTYEQYF. CDR3 bases: TGTGCCAGCAGGACGGCTCCCACCTACGAGCAGTACTTC.

J is TRBJ2-7 and V is TRBV4-2; D remains unclear. The germline V gene encodes CDR1 LGHNA and CDR2 YNFKEQ. Trimming took 0 bases from V and 4 from J, leaving 13 bases between them. This CDR3 contains 15 residues. This CDR3 is CASSQDSPMGYEQYF. For the CDR3, the DNA is TGTGCCAGCAGCCAAGATAGTCCTATGGGGTACGAGCAGTACTTC.

This chain uses TRBV5-8 with TRBJ1-2, with D hard to call. Germline-derived CDR1 and CDR2 are SGHTS and YDEGEE. This CDR3 comprises 14 residues. Trimming stripped 5 bases from V and 2 bases from J, with 13 bases between. In DNA form, the CDR3 reads TGTGCCAGCAGGTTCTACCGGGTCAACTATGGCTACACCTTC. Translated: CASRFYRVNYGYTF.

This clone was seen more than once but under ten times. The V call is TRBV29-1, the J call TRBJ1-1; perhaps TRBD1 as D (5 bases). The CDR3 loop spans 13 amino acids. Germline V lookup: CDR1 SQVTM, CDR2 ANQGSEA. V was shortened by 6 bases and J by 5 bases, with 16 bases between the two germline ends. CDR3 nucleotide sequence: TGCAGCGTCGACCGGGACGGTGATACTGAAGCTTTCTTT. It translates to CSVDRDGDTEAFF.

The J gene is TRBJ2-2, the V gene TRBV7-6, with 7 nucleotides matching TRBD2. The junction had 13 bases not matched to a gene; V was cut back by 1 base and J by 8 bases. From germline, CDR1 is SGHVS and CDR2 FNYEAQ. The CDR3 runs to 17 residues. The CDR3 DNA reads TGTGCCAGCAGCTTAGATAGCGGACTAGGGGCTCGAGGGGAGCTGTTTTTT. This encodes CASSLDSGLGARGELFF.